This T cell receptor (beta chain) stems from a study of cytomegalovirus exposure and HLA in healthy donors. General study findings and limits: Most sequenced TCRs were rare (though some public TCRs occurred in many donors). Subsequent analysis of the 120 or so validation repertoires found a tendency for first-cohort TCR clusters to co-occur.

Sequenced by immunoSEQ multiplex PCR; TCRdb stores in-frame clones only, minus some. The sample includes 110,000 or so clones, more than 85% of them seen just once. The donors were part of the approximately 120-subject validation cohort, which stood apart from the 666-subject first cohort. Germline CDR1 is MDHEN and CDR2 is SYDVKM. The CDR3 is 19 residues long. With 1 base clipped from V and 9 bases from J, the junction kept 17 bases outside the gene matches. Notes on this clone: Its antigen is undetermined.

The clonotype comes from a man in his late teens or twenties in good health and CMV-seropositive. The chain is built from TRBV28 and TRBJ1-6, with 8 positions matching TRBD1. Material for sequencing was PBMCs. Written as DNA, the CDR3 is TGTGCCAGCAGTTTATTTTCAGGGACAGGCGTCGAAGGTGGTTCACCCCTCCACTTT. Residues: CASSLFSGTGVEGGSPLHF.